This TCR beta chain is from a study of blood T cell repertoires in COVID-19. Turning to the study itself: Italy, Spain and the United States were the sources of the convalescent and acute COVID-19 samples. From T cells, B-cell-depleted T cells, or PBMCs came the material, which was cDNA or gDNA.

Germline V gives CDR1 MNHEY, CDR2 SMNVEV (reference sequence). The CDR3 is 14 amino acids. Trimming pared 3 bases from V and 4 bases from J, leaving 12 bases between. Study processing details: The assay estimated nucleated cells by amplifying reference gene primers. Produced via immunoSEQ multiplex PCR; TCRdb's table is partial and in-frame only. The V and J calls and clone size come from that table; D and trimming were worked out from the DNA. Of hundreds of thousands of clones listed, about nine tenths are singletons. Sequenced sample: peripheral blood. This receptor was identified in a woman aged 30 to 39 with active or convalescent COVID-19. The chain couples TRBV27 to TRBJ1-1; possible D gene TRBD1, 6 bases. The CDR3: CASSFPTGSTEAFF. CDR3 nucleotides: TGTGCCAGCAGTTTCCCGACAGGTTCCACTGAAGCTTTCTTT.